This passage covers 22 T cell receptor beta chains from one sample sequenced in a study of blood T cell repertoires in COVID-19. The protocol was immunoSEQ multiplex PCR, while the TCRdb copy is restricted to in-frame clones and leaves out a portion. The repertoire has hundreds of thousands of clones, approximately 90% of them found once; the top ten carry around 0.85%. Sequencing was performed on peripheral blood. The receptors were gathered from a man in his 60s with COVID-19, enrolled during active disease.

V is TRBV5-1 and J is TRBJ1-2; 10 bases map to TRBD1. V lost 0 bases, J lost 6 bases, and 5 bases stayed unmatched. The CDR3 length is 15 residues. Germline V gene sequence: CDR1 SGHRS, CDR2 YFSETQ. CDR3 nucleotides: TGCGCCAGCAGCTTGGATGGGACAGGGGAAAATGGCTACACCTTC. This gives the protein CASSLDGTGENGYTF.

In regard to this clone: In the same sample, other DNA sequences code for this CDR3. This sequence joins TRBV6-5 and TRBJ2-7; no clear D. V lost 0 bases, J lost 0 bases, and 9 bases lay in between. The CDR3 covers 15 residues. From germline, CDR1 is MNHEY and CDR2 SVGAGI. The CDR3 DNA reads as TGTGCCAGCAGTTACTCGACGGCTAGCTCCTACGAGCAGTACTTC. It specifies CASSYSTASSYEQYF.

This chain uses TRBV20-1 with TRBJ2-1; 9 bases agree with TRBD1. The trim removed 3 bases at V and 16 bases at J, leaving 4 bases unmatched. In germline, CDR1 is DFQATT, CDR2 SNEGSKA (reference sequence). CDR3 size: 10 residues. As DNA, the CDR3 is TGCAGTGCTAGCCGGGACAGGGATTTCTTC. Its protein is CSASRDRDFF.

This clone showed up just once. The chain combines TRBV18 with TRBJ2-3; D is ambiguous. Trimming cost V 2 bases and J 2 bases, with 17 bases left between them. Germline CDR1 and CDR2: KGHSH and LQKENI. The CDR3 contains 17 residues. DNA for the CDR3: TGTGCCAGCTCACCAATTGGAACGAGGCGGTACACAGATACGCAGTATTTT. This translates into CASSPIGTRRYTDTQYF.

This rearrangement joins TRBV7-2 to TRBJ2-1; TRBD2 agrees at 11 bases. The CDR3 extends over 16 amino acids. V trimming: 5 bases; J trimming: 7 bases; junction bases outside the gene matches: 10. CDR1 SGHTA and CDR2 FQGNSA come from the germline V gene. CDR3 amino acids: CASSPYLASGRNEQFF. CDR3 nucleotides: TGTGCCAGCAGCCCGTACTTGGCTAGCGGGAGGAATGAGCAGTTCTTC.

V gene TRBV18 combines with J gene TRBJ2-7; D is perhaps TRBD1 (5 bases). Germline CDR1 and CDR2: KGHSH and LQKENI. The CDR3 spans 13 residues. Between the trimmed V and J ends, which lost 4 bases and 2 bases, there was a span of 9 bases. This CDR3 reads CASSQGLTYEQYF. Written as DNA, the CDR3 is TGTGCCAGCTCACAGGGGCTGACCTACGAGCAGTACTTC.

V is TRBV21-1 and J is TRBJ2-3; TRBD1, the table's D call, lacks a check against the DNA. TRBV21-1 is marked as a pseudogene. This CDR3 region has 15 residues. CDR3 bases: TGTGCCAGCACCTCGGGACAGGGGGCCACAGATACGCAGTATTTT. Translation gives CASTSGQGATDTQYF.

The chain couples TRBV14 to TRBJ2-2; 11 bases map to TRBD2. The length of the CDR3 is 15 residues. Germline CDR1 reads SGHDN; CDR2 reads FVKESK. V trimming: 1 base; J trimming: 6 bases; junction bases outside the gene matches: 1. CDR3 loop: CASSQVLAGAGELFF. CDR3 DNA: TGTGCCAGCAGCCAAGTACTAGCGGGAGCCGGGGAGCTGTTTTTT.

The CDR3 nucleotides read TGTGCCAGCAGGGGAGGACAGGGTAATTCACCCCTCCACTTT. Translating it yields CASRGGQGNSPLHF. The chain carries TRBV6-4 and TRBJ1-6; 8 bases agree with TRBD1. CDR1 and CDR2 (germline): MRHNA, SNTAGT. CDR3 length: 14 amino acids. V shed 6 bases and J 6 bases; nucleotides not matched to a gene: 4.

The table lists this clone with a count of one. The chain uses TRBV27 and TRBJ1-2; possible D gene TRBD1, 6 bases. Trimming cost V 5 bases and J 4 bases, with 11 bases left between them. The CDR3 length is 13 residues. The germline gives CDR1 MNHEY, CDR2 SMNVEV (reference sequence). CDR3 bases: TGTGCCAGCAGTCAGACAGGTCCCTATGGCTACACCTTC. Amino acid sequence: CASSQTGPYGYTF.

V is TRBV6-5 and J is TRBJ1-1; D gene uncertain. V was clipped by 1 base and J by 0 bases, with 9 bases between them. Germline values: CDR1 MNHEY, CDR2 SVGAGI. This CDR3 comprises 15 residues. The CDR3 DNA follows: TGTGCCAGCAGTTACTACGAGAGCATGAACACTGAAGCTTTCTTT. The encoded protein is CASSYYESMNTEAFF.

V is TRBV5-1 and J is TRBJ2-6; unclear D gene. The V end was cut by 4 bases, the J end by 2 bases, with 13 bases between. There are 16 residues in the CDR3. The germline V gene encodes CDR1 SGHRS and CDR2 YFSETQ. Here the CDR3 DNA reads TGCGCCAGCAGCCCGCGCCTCGGAGCTGGGGCCAACGTCCTGACTTTC. This translates into CASSPRLGAGANVLTF.

The chain is built from TRBV7-9 and TRBJ1-5; 12 positions match TRBD1. Germline CDR1 SEHNR, CDR2 FQNEAQ (reference sequence). Trimming cost V 1 base and J 6 bases; bases outside gene matches: 7. This CDR3 region has 17 residues. CDR3 DNA sequence: TGTGCCAGCAGCTTAGTTGGGACAGGGGGCGCAGCTCAGCCCCAGCATTTT. Its protein is CASSLVGTGGAAQPQHF.

The CDR3 reads CASSSDRSQYF. In DNA form, the CDR3 reads TGTGCCAGCAGCTCCGACAGGTCCCAGTACTTC. This sequence joins TRBV11-2 and TRBJ2-7, with D tentatively TRBD1 (6 bases). Germline V gives CDR1 SGHAT, CDR2 FQNNGV. The CDR3 sequence is 11 residues long. Between the trimmed V and J ends, which lost 4 bases and 10 bases, there was a span of 11 bases.

The V gene is TRBV11-2, the J gene TRBJ2-7; 9 bases agree with TRBD1. The CDR3 consists of 13 residues. Trimming removed 9 bases from V and 5 bases from J; junction bases left unmatched: 8. The germline gives CDR1 SGHAT, CDR2 FQNNGV. Here the CDR3 reads CASRGTGRHEQYF. The CDR3 coding sequence is TGTGCCAGTAGAGGGACAGGGAGGCACGAGCAGTACTTC.

The chain links TRBV12-3 or TRBV12-4 to TRBJ2-5; 7 nucleotides agree with TRBD2. Germline trimming cut 6 bases from V and 4 bases from J; bases unmatched to any gene: 2. The CDR3 loop spans 12 amino acids. The CDR3 region has the DNA TGTGCCAGCAGGATAGCGGGAGAGACCCAGTACTTC. This encodes CASRIAGETQYF.

The V and J genes are TRBV11-3 and TRBJ2-1; 9 nucleotides line up with TRBD2. This CDR3 has 16 residues. Unmatched junction bases numbered 7, after V lost 5 bases and J lost 2 bases. CDR1 is SGHNT and CDR2 is YENEEA in the germline V gene. The CDR3 DNA reads as TGTGCCAGCAGCCGGACCGGGACTAGCCCCTACAATGAGCAGTTCTTC. As protein: CASSRTGTSPYNEQFF.

V gene TRBV19 combines with J gene TRBJ1-2; D is possibly TRBD1 (5 bases). Germline values: CDR1 LNHDA, CDR2 SQIVND (reference sequence). V was shortened by 3 bases and J by 8 bases, with 16 bases between the two germline ends. This CDR3 comprises 14 residues. As DNA, the CDR3 is TGTGCCAGTAGTATCGGGGAGGGGACTAAGGGCTACACCTTC. Translated, it gives CASSIGEGTKGYTF.

The J gene is TRBJ2-1, the V gene TRBV7-9; a possible D gene is TRBD1 (7 bases). Trimming removed 5 bases from V and 1 base from J, with 12 bases in between. The CDR3 loop spans 15 amino acids. Germline-derived CDR1 and CDR2 are SEHNR and FQNEAQ (reference sequence). The CDR3 region is CASSAGGKSYNEQFF. Written as DNA, the CDR3 is TGTGCCAGCAGCGCAGGGGGGAAGTCCTACAATGAGCAGTTCTTC.

This sequence joins TRBV3-1 (or the pseudogene TRBV3-2) and TRBJ1-2; possible D gene TRBD1, 6 bases. This CDR3 contains 17 residues. The V end was cut by 1 base, the J end by 0 bases, with 15 bases between. CDR1 is LGHDT, CDR2 YNNKEL, per germline (reference sequence). The DNA of the CDR3 is TGTGCCAGCAGCCAAGGAGGCCAGGGGCGATCTAACTATGGCTACACCTTC. It translates to CASSQGGQGRSNYGYTF.

The J gene is TRBJ2-7, the V gene TRBV12-5; 8 bases line up with TRBD2. Trimming took 7 bases from V and 4 from J; bases not matched to a gene: 12. CDR1 and CDR2 (germline): LGHNT, FRNRAP. This CDR3 comprises 15 residues. The DNA of the CDR3 is TGTGCTAGTGTTTCCCCCCGGGAGGGCCTTTACGAGCAGTACTTC. It is translated as CASVSPREGLYEQYF.

The V gene is TRBV7-9, the J gene TRBJ2-2, with D unclear. CDR3 length: 13 amino acids. Trimming took 2 bases from V and 7 from J, leaving 8 bases between them. Looked up from germline, CDR1 is SEHNR and CDR2 is FQNEAQ (reference sequence). DNA of the CDR3: TGTGCCAGCAGCTTAATGAGTTTCGGGGAGCTGTTTTTT. It yields the protein CASSLMSFGELFF.